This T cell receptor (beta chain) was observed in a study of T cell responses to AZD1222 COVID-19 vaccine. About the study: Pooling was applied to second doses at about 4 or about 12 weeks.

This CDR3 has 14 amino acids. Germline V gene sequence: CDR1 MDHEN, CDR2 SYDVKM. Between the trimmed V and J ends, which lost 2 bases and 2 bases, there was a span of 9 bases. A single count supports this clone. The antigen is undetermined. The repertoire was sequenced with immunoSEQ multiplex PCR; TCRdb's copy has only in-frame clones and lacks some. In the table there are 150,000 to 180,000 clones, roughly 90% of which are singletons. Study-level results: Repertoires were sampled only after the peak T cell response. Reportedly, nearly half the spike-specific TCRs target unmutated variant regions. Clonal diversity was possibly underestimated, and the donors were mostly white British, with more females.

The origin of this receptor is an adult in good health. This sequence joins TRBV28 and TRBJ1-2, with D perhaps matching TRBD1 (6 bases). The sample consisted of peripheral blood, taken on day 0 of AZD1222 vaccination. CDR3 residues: CASSLRGENYGYTF. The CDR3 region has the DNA TGTGCCAGCAGTTTAAGGGGGGAGAACTATGGCTACACCTTC.